Following are 28 T cell receptor beta chains from one sample sequenced in a study of CD8 T cells in ankylosing spondylitis (TCRdb year 2017). To prepare the library, 5' RACE was applied. The sequencer listed for this sample is Illumina HiSeq 2500. Starting from the raw public reads, TCRdb applied fastp trimming at Q25, assembled clones with MiXCR and retained in-frame beta chains. Under each unique CDR3 protein, matching rows form one entry showing the most common genes and DNA. Present in this sample are fewer than 250,000 distinct CDR3 sequences, 10% of which were seen just once. In total, the top ten clones hold 2.6% of the sample. The material sequenced was blood, either unsorted or a sorted T cell fraction (not recorded which). Source of these receptors: a male donor with ankylosing spondylitis or in good health (not recorded which).

The genes are TRBV18 and TRBJ2-6; possibly TRBD1 for D (5 bases). The CDR3 length is 16 residues. CDR1 and CDR2 from the germline V gene are KGHSH and LQKENI. Trimming shortened V by 5 bases and J by 0 bases, and 11 bases separated the two germline ends. The CDR3 spells CASSSTATSGANVLTF. CDR3 sequence (DNA): TGTGCCAGCTCATCGACAGCTACCTCTGGGGCCAACGTCCTGACTTTC. Full variable domain (remainder filled in from reference TRBV18 and TRBJ2-6): NAGVMQNPRHLVRRRGQEARLRCSPMKGHSHVYWYRQLPEEGLKFMVYLQKENIIDESGMPKERFSAEFPKEGPSILRIQQVVRGDSAAYFCASSSTATSGANVLTFGAGSRLTVL.

This clonotype was observed at least ten times. The chain is built from TRBV29-1 and TRBJ2-5, with 9 bases identical to TRBD1. The trim removed 5 bases at V and 5 bases at J, leaving 12 bases unmatched. The CDR3 consists of 15 residues. The V gene's germline CDR1 is SQVTM and CDR2 ANQGSEA. CDR3 residues: CSVQSLSDRGETQYF. DNA for the CDR3: TGCAGCGTTCAATCCCTCTCTGACAGGGGGGAGACCCAGTACTTC.

This clonotype occurred a few times. The V gene is TRBV30, the J gene TRBJ1-2; no definite D call. V was pared by 0 bases and J by 5 bases, with 10 bases between. The CDR3 has 13 amino acids. The germline gives CDR1 GTSNPN, CDR2 SVGIG (reference sequence). Here the CDR3 DNA reads TGTGCCTGGAGTGTAACAGAGAGTTATGGCTACACCTTC. Translated, it gives CAWSVTESYGYTF.

This clonotype was detected ten times or more. This chain joins TRBV6-5 and TRBJ1-4; 11 nucleotides line up with TRBD1. Germline V gene sequence: CDR1 MNHEY, CDR2 SVGAGI. This CDR3 has 16 amino acids. V shed 0 bases and J 7 bases; nucleotides not matched to a gene: 4. In DNA form, the CDR3 reads TGTGCCAGCAGTTACTCGATAGGGACAGGGGGTGAAAAACTGTTTTTT. Amino acids: CASSYSIGTGGEKLFF.

This clonotype was detected ten times or more. The genes are TRBV20-1 and TRBJ2-7; possible D gene TRBD1, 6 bases. This CDR3 has 13 residues. Trimming pared 4 bases from V and 6 bases from J, leaving 16 bases between. The V gene's germline CDR1 is DFQATT and CDR2 SNEGSKA (reference sequence). Here the CDR3 reads CSAKTPGVSEQYF. In nucleotides, the CDR3 is TGCAGTGCTAAGACCCCAGGGGTGTCCGAGCAGTACTTC.

This clonotype was seen at least ten times. The chain couples TRBV7-8 to TRBJ1-1; D not resolved. CDR1 and CDR2 (germline): SGHVS, FQNEAQ. CDR3 length: 12 residues. Trimming took off 1 base at V and 4 bases at J, with 4 bases between the two ends. CDR3 sequence reads: CASSLDLTEAFF. DNA for the CDR3: TGTGCCAGCAGCTTAGACCTCACTGAAGCTTTCTTT.

This clonotype was observed many times. This sequence joins TRBV3-1 and TRBJ2-7; weak D call: TRBD2 (7 bases). The CDR3 runs to 15 residues. The V gene lost 3 bases and the J gene lost 2 bases, with 14 bases spanning the gap. Germline V gene lookup returns CDR1 LGHDT and CDR2 YNNKEL (reference sequence). DNA for the CDR3: TGTGCCAGCAGCCAGTTGGCGGGGGCCCCCTACGAGCAGTACTTC. This sequence encodes CASSQLAGAPYEQYF.

In regard to this clonotype: A much larger clone lies one base from this, so it may be a read error. The chain couples TRBV10-2 to TRBJ1-5, with D unresolved. Germline V gene lookup returns CDR1 WSHSY and CDR2 SAAADI. The CDR3 totals 12 residues. V was trimmed by 2 bases and J by 4 bases, leaving 3 bases between them. CDR3 in amino acids: CASSEPNQPQHF. In nucleotides, the CDR3 is TGCGCCAGCAGTGAGCCGAATCAGCCCCAGCATTTT.

The chain joins TRBV12-3 or TRBV12-4 to TRBJ2-7; D might be TRBD1 (5 bases). The CDR3 is 12 amino acids. With 5 bases removed from V and 6 bases from J, the gap between germline ends came to 11 bases. The DNA of the CDR3 is TGTGCCAGCAGTGCGTCAGGGATCGAGCAGTACTTC. Its protein is CASSASGIEQYF.

This clonotype was found a few times. V gene TRBV2 combines with J gene TRBJ1-2; TRBD1 aligns across 10 bases. V gave up 2 bases and J gave up 8 bases; unmatched junction bases: 11. The CDR3 extends over 16 amino acids. CDR1 is SNHLY, CDR2 FYNNEI, per germline. This chain's CDR3 is CASSEFMTGGARGYTF. DNA for the CDR3: TGTGCCAGCAGTGAATTTATGACAGGGGGCGCGAGGGGCTACACCTTC.

This clonotype was picked up a small number of times. The rearrangement links TRBV6-1 to TRBJ2-1; 11 nucleotides match TRBD1. This CDR3 contains 15 residues. J was trimmed by 8 bases and V by 4 bases; bases with no gene match: 7. CDR1 is MNHNS and CDR2 is SASEGT in the germline V gene. DNA of the CDR3: TGTGCCAGCAGTGCCCCGGGACAGGGGGGTGATGAGCAGTTCTTC. Translating it yields CASSAPGQGGDEQFF.

This clonotype was observed many times. V and J are TRBV20-1 and TRBJ2-3, with a possible D match to TRBD2 (6 bases). The V gene's germline CDR1 is DFQATT and CDR2 SNEGSKA (reference sequence). V lost 8 bases, J lost 1 base, and 16 bases lay in between. This CDR3 is built from 14 residues. The CDR3 region has the DNA TGCAGTACTCGTAGCGGCCTGGGCACAGATACGCAGTATTTT. This sequence encodes CSTRSGLGTDTQYF.

This chain joins TRBV7-6 and TRBJ2-7; 10 positions match TRBD2. Looked up from germline, CDR1 is SGHVS and CDR2 is FNYEAQ. V trimming: 5 bases; J trimming: 5 bases; junction bases outside the gene matches: 15. The CDR3 extends over 17 amino acids. The CDR3 protein is CASSALSGGALYNEQYF. The CDR3 DNA reads as TGTGCCAGCAGCGCTCTGAGCGGGGGGGCTCTGTACAACGAGCAGTACTTC.

This clonotype was observed at least ten times. The genes are TRBV3-1 and TRBJ1-2; D is ambiguous. Germline-derived CDR1 and CDR2 are LGHDT and YNNKEL (reference sequence). The germline V and J ends were trimmed by 0 bases and 1 base, with 6 bases remaining between them. The CDR3 totals 14 residues. CDR3 sequence reads: CASSQESHNYGYTF. The CDR3 DNA reads as TGTGCCAGCAGCCAAGAGTCCCATAACTATGGCTACACCTTC.

The sample holds many counts of this clonotype. One end of the junction is discordant with germline, which a read error may explain. V usage is TRBV20-1 and J usage is TRBJ2-1; 11 bases are a match to TRBD2. The CDR3 covers 15 residues. The V gene's germline CDR1 is DFQATT and CDR2 SNEGSKA (reference sequence). The CDR3 DNA reads as TGCAGTGCCGGACTAGCGGGCCTCTCCTATAATGAGCAGTTCTTC. Residues: CSAGLAGLSYNEQFF.

There are a few counts of this clonotype. The chain uses TRBV29-1 and TRBJ1-4, with a possible D match to TRBD1 (6 bases). The germline gives CDR1 SQVTM, CDR2 ANQGSEA. This CDR3 region has 13 residues. V lost 6 bases and J 8 bases, leaving 16 bases between the germline ends. CDR3: CSVPSGDGEKLFF. In DNA form, the CDR3 reads TGCAGCGTCCCCTCAGGGGATGGAGAAAAACTGTTTTTT.

In this sample, this clonotype turned up many times. The chain uses TRBV20-1 and TRBJ2-1, with D hard to call. Germline V gives CDR1 DFQATT, CDR2 SNEGSKA (reference sequence). The V end lost 6 bases, the J end lost 0 bases, and 9 bases lay between the germline ends. The CDR3 totals 13 residues. CDR3 sequence (DNA): TGCAGTGCAGCCGGGCGCTCCTACAATGAGCAGTTCTTC. This gives the protein CSAAGRSYNEQFF.

The rearrangement links TRBV7-8 to TRBJ2-1, with D uncertain. V was clipped by 3 bases and J by 11 bases, with 8 bases between them. This CDR3 has 11 amino acids. CDR1 and CDR2 (germline): SGHVS, FQNEAQ. In nucleotides, the CDR3 is TGTGCCAGCAGCTTGGGCTACAAGCAGTTCTTC. It specifies CASSLGYKQFF.

Many counts were recorded for this clonotype. The rearrangement uses TRBV5-1 and TRBJ2-7; TRBD2 is a possible D gene (5 bases). V was cut by 4 bases and J by 2 bases, with 16 bases left in between. The germline V gene encodes CDR1 SGHRS and CDR2 YFSETQ. This CDR3 region has 15 residues. The CDR3 DNA sequence: TGCGCCAGCAGCCCCGACTACCTGAGGCCCTACGAGCAGTACTTC. It is translated as CASSPDYLRPYEQYF.

This clonotype has a count of ten or more. The chain couples TRBV3-1 to TRBJ2-2, with 8 bases matching TRBD2. The CDR3 runs 14 residues. CDR1 and CDR2 from the germline V gene are LGHDT and YNNKEL (reference sequence). V was clipped by 8 bases and J by 0 bases; unmatched bases: 2. CDR3 sequence reads: CASCSGTNTGELFF. The CDR3 DNA sequence: TGTGCCAGCTGTAGCGGGACGAACACCGGGGAGCTGTTTTTT.

In its sample, this clonotype was seen many times. The CDR3 is CASSLDGLYNEQFF. As DNA, the CDR3 is TGCGCCAGCAGCTTGGATGGACTTTACAATGAGCAGTTCTTC. The V gene is TRBV5-1, the J gene TRBJ2-1; D possibly corresponds to TRBD2 (5 bases). This CDR3 has 14 amino acids. The V gene lost 0 bases and the J gene lost 4 bases, with 8 bases spanning the gap. CDR1 is SGHRS, CDR2 YFSETQ, per germline. The entire variable domain, with the rest obtained from reference TRBV5-1 and TRBJ2-1, is as follows: KAGVTQTPRYLIKTRGQQVTLSCSPISGHRSVSWYQQTPGQGLQFLFEYFSETQRNKGNFPGRFSGRQFSNSRSEMNVSTLELGDSALYLCASSLDGLYNEQFFGPGTRLTVL.

This clonotype was seen a few times. The chain joins TRBV4-2 to TRBJ1-3; D is unclear. This CDR3 region has 15 residues. V shed 3 bases and J shed 0 bases, with 9 bases lying between them. The germline V gene encodes CDR1 LGHNA and CDR2 YNFKEQ. The CDR3 loop is CASSHGLVSGNTIYF. The CDR3 nucleotides read TGTGCCAGCAGCCACGGGCTCGTCTCTGGAAACACCATATATTTT.

On this clonotype itself: A read error is possible here, since a much larger clone lies one base away. The chain has TRBV7-9 and TRBJ2-3; D possibly corresponds to TRBD2 (6 bases). From germline, CDR1 is SEHNR and CDR2 FQNEAQ (reference sequence). The CDR3 sequence is 14 residues long. The DNA for the CDR3 is TGTGCCAGCAGCGTAGCGGTTTCCACAGATATGCAGTATTTT. As protein: CASSVAVSTDMQYF.

The CDR3 loop reads CASSLGTSGRAGTNVLTF. For the CDR3, the DNA is TGCGCCAGCAGCTTGGGAACTAGCGGGAGGGCCGGTACCAACGTCCTGACTTTC. The chain combines TRBV5-1 with TRBJ2-6; 13 bases fit TRBD2. With 0 bases clipped from V and 8 bases from J, the junction kept 8 bases outside the gene matches. Per germline, CDR1 SGHRS and CDR2 YFSETQ. This CDR3 has 18 residues.

This clonotype was seen ten or more times. The CDR3: CASSVEIKGNTEAFF. The CDR3 nucleotides are TGTGCCAGCAGCGTAGAGATAAAGGGGAACACTGAAGCTTTCTTT. The gene calls are TRBV9 and TRBJ1-1; D remains ambiguous. Germline CDR1 SGDLS, CDR2 YYNGEE. The CDR3 has 15 amino acids. V lost 0 bases and J 1 base, leaving 10 bases between the germline ends.

This clonotype was observed at least ten times. The chain employs TRBV30 and TRBJ2-7; D is possibly TRBD1 (6 bases). The V end was cut by 4 bases, the J end by 6 bases, with 16 bases between. This CDR3 spans 13 amino acids. Germline assignment: CDR1 GTSNPN and CDR2 SVGIG (reference sequence). The CDR3 region has the DNA TGTGCCTGGAACCTGGGGGCACCCGGCGAGCAGTACTTC. Translating it yields CAWNLGAPGEQYF.

This clonotype appeared a few times. The CDR3 loop reads CSARDLGGYTEAFF. As DNA, the CDR3 is TGCAGTGCTAGAGATCTGGGGGGGTACACTGAAGCTTTCTTT. The chain joins TRBV20-1 to TRBJ1-1, with TRBD1 as a possible D gene (5 bases). The V and J ends lost 0 bases and 3 bases respectively, with 11 bases between them. CDR1 DFQATT and CDR2 SNEGSKA come from the germline V gene (reference sequence). The CDR3 loop spans 14 amino acids.

The table lists this clonotype with many counts. This chain links TRBV4-2 with TRBJ2-3; the match to TRBD2 covers 12 bases. The length of the CDR3 is 16 residues. V dropped 6 bases and J dropped 2; count of bases not matched to a gene: 6. CDR1 and CDR2 (germline): LGHNA, YNFKEQ. The CDR3 here is CASRPTSGSYTDTQYF. CDR3 DNA sequence: TGTGCCAGCAGACCGACTAGCGGGAGCTACACAGATACGCAGTATTTT.